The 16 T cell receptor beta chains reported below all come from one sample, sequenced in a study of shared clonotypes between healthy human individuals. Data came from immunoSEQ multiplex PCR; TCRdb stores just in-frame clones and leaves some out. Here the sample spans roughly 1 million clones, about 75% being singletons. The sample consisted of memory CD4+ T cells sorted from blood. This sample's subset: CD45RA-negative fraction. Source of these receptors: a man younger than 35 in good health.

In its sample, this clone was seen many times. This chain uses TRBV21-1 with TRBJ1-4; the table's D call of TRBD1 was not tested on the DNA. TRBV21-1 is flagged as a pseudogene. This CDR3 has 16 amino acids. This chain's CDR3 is CASSKASGTDNEKLFF. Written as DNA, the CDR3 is TGTGCCAGCAGCAAAGCCTCTGGAACAGATAATGAAAAACTGTTTTTT.

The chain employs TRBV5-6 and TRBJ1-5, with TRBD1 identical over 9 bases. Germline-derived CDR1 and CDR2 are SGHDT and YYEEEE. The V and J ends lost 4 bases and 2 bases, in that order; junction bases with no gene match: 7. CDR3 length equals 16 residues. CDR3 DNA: TGTGCCAGCAGCGCGGACAGGGGCGTAGGCAATCAGCCCCAGCATTTT. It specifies CASSADRGVGNQPQHF.

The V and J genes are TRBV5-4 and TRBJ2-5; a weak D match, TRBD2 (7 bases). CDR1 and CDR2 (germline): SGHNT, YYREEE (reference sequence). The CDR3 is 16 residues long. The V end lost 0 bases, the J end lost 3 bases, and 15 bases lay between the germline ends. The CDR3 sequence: CASSLVGRGREETQYF. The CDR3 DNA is TGTGCCAGCAGCTTGGTTGGGAGGGGGAGGGAAGAGACCCAGTACTTC.

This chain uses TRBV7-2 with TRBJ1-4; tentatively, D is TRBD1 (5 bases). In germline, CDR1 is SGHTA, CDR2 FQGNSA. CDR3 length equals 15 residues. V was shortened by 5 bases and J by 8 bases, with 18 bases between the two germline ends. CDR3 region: CASSAPLWGNEKLFF. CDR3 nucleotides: TGTGCCAGCAGCGCCCCACTTTGGGGGAACGAAAAACTGTTTTTT.

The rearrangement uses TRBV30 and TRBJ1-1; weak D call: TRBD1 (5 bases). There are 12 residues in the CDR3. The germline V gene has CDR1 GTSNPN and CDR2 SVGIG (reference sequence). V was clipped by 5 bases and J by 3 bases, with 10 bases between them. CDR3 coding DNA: TGTGCCTGGGGGAGGGGATACACTGAAGCTTTCTTT. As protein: CAWGRGYTEAFF.

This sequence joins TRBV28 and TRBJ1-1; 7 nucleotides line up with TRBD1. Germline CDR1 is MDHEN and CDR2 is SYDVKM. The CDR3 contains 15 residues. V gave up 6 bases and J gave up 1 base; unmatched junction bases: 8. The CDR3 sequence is CASSLRGQSNTEAFF. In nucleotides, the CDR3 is TGTGCCAGCAGCCTAAGGGGGCAGTCGAACACTGAAGCTTTCTTT. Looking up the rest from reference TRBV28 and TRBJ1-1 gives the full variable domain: DVKVTQSSRYLVKRTGEKVFLECVQDMDHENMFWYRQDPGLGLRLIYFSYDVKMKEKGDIPEGYSVSREKKERFSLILESASTNQTSMYLCASSLRGQSNTEAFFGQGTRLTVV.

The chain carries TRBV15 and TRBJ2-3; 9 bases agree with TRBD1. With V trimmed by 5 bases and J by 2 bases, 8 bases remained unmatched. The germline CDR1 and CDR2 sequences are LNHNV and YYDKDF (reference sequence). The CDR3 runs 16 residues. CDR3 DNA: TGTGCCACCAGCGACCCGGGGACAGGGTCCACAGATACGCAGTATTTT. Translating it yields CATSDPGTGSTDTQYF.

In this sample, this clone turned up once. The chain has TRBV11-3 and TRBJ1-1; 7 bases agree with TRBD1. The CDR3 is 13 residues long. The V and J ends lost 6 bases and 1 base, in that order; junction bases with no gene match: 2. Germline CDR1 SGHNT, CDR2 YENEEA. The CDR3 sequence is CASSRQGNTEAFF. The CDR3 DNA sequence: TGTGCCAGCAGTCGACAGGGGAACACTGAAGCTTTCTTT.

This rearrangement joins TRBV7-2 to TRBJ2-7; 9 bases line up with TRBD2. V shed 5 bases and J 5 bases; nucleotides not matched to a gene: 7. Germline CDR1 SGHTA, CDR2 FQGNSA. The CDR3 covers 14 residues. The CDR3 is CASSIGLASHEQYF. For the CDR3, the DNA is TGTGCCAGCAGCATCGGACTAGCGTCCCACGAGCAGTACTTC.

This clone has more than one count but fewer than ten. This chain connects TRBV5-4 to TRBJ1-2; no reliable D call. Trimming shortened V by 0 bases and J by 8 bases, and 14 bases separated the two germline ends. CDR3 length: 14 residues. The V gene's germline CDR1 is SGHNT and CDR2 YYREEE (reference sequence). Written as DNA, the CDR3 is TGTGCCAGCAGCTTGGGTCCAGGAGAAGGAGGCTACACCTTC. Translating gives CASSLGPGEGGYTF.

The CDR3 coding sequence is TGTGCCACCAGCGGCCCGGGACAGAAAGAGACCCAGTACTTC. Its translation is CATSGPGQKETQYF. The V and J genes are TRBV15 and TRBJ2-5; 7 bases agree with TRBD1. V dropped 5 bases and J dropped 3; count of bases not matched to a gene: 6. From germline, CDR1 is LNHNV and CDR2 YYDKDF (reference sequence). The CDR3 runs 14 residues.

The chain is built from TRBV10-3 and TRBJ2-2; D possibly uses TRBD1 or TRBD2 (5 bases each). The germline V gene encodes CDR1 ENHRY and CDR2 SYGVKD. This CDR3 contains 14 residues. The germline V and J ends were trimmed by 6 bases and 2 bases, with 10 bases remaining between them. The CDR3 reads CAISWDANTGELFF. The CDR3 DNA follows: TGTGCCATCAGCTGGGACGCCAACACCGGGGAGCTGTTTTTT.

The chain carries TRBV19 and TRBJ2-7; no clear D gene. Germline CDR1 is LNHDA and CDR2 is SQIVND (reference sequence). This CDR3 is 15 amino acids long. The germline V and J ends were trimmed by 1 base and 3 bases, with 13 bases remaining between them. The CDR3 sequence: CASSIGRVPGYEQYF. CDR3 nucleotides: TGTGCCAGTAGTATAGGAAGGGTTCCCGGCTACGAGCAGTACTTC.

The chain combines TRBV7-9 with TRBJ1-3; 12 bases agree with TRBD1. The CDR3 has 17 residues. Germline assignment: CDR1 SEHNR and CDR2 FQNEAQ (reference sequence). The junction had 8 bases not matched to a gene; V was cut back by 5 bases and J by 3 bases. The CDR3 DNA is TGTGCCAGCAGCACTTGGGGACAGGGGGCGAATGGAAACACCATATATTTT. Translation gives CASSTWGQGANGNTIYF.

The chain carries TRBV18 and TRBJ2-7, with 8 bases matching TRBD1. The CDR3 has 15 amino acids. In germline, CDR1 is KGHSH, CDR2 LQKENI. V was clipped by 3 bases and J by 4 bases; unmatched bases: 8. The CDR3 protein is CASSPPDRERYEQYF. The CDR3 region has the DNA TGTGCCAGCTCACCTCCGGACAGGGAAAGGTACGAGCAGTACTTC.

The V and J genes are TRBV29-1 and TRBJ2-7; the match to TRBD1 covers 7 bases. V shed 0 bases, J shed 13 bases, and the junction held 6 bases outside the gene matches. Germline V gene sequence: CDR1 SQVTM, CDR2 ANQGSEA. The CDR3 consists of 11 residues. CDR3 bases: TGCAGCGTTGAAGATAGAGGGGGCTCCTACTTC. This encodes CSVEDRGGSYF.